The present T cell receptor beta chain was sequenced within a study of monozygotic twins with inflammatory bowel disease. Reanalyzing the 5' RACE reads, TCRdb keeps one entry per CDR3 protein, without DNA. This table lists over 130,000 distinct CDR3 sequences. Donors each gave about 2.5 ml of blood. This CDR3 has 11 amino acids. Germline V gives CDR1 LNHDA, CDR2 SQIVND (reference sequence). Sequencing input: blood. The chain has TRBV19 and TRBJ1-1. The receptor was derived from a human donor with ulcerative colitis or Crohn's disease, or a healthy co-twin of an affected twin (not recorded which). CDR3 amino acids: CVKRVGTEAFF.